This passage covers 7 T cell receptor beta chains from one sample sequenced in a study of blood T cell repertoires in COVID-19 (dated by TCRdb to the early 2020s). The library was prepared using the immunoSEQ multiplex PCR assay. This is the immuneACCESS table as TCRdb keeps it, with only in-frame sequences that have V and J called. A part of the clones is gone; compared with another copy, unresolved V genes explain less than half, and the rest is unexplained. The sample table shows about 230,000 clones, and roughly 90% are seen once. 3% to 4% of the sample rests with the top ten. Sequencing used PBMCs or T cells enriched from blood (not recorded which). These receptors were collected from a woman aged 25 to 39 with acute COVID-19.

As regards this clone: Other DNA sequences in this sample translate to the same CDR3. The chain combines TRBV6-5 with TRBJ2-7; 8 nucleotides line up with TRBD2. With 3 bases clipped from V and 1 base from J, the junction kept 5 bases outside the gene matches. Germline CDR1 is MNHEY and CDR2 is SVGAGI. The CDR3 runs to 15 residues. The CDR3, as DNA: TGTGCCAGCAGTTATTCCAGCGGGGGTTCCTACGAGCAGTACTTC. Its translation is CASSYSSGGSYEQYF.

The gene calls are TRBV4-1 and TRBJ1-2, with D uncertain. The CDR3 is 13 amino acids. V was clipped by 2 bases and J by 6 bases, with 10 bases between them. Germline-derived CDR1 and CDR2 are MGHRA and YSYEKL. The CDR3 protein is CASSQREFDGYTF. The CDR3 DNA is TGCGCCAGCAGCCAAAGGGAGTTTGATGGCTACACCTTC.

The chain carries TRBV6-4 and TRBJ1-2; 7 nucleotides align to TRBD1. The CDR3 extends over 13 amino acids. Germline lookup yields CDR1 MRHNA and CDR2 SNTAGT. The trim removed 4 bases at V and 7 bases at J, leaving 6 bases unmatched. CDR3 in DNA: TGTGCCAGCAGTGCGACAGGGAGTGGTGGCTACACCTTC. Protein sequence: CASSATGSGGYTF.

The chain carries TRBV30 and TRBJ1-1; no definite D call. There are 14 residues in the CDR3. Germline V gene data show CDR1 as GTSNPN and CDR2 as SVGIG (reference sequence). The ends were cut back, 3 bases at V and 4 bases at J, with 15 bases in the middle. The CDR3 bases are TGTGCCTGGAGGGGAGACACGAGGGCCACTGAAGCTTTCTTT. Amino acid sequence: CAWRGDTRATEAFF.

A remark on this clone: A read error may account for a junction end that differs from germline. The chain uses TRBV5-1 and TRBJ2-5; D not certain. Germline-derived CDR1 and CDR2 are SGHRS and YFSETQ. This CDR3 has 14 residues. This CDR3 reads CATSVTTAQETQYF. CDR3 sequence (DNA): TGCGCCACCAGCGTAACAACCGCCCAAGAGACCCAGTACTTC.

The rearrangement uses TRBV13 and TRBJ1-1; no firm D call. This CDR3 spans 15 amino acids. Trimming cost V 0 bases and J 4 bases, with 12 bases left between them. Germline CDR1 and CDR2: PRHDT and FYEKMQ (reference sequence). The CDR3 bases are TGTGCCAGCAGCTTAGGGGAGGGCCTCCCCACTGAAGCTTTCTTT. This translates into CASSLGEGLPTEAFF.

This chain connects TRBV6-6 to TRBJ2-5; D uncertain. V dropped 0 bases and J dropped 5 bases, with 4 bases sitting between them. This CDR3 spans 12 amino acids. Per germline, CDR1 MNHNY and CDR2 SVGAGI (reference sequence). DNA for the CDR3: TGTGCCAGCAGTTACTCTCAGGAGACCCAGTACTTC. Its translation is CASSYSQETQYF.